This TCR beta chain was recovered during a study of spatial heterogeneity in lung cancer. This clonotype was detected ten times or more. This sample's time point: sample taken at primary tumor resection. Researchers sequenced whole RNA taken from tumor, nontumor lung or frozen PBMC without sorting. Using its own MiXCR run on the 5' RACE reads, TCRdb lists one record per CDR3 protein. This table has about 39,000 distinct CDR3 sequences, roughly 5.2% appearing once. The germline V gene encodes CDR1 DFQATT and CDR2 SNEGSKA (reference sequence). The V gene end was trimmed by 3 bases and the J gene end by 5 bases; junction bases not matched to a gene: 2. There are 14 residues in the CDR3.

The V and J genes are TRBV20-1 and TRBJ1-6; 9 nucleotides align to TRBD1. This material consisted of PBMCs, taken at surgery. The receptor's source is a male donor with early-stage non-small cell lung cancer. CDR3 protein: CSASRQGDNSPLHF. The CDR3, as DNA: TGCAGTGCTAGTAGACAGGGGGATAATTCACCCCTCCACTTT.